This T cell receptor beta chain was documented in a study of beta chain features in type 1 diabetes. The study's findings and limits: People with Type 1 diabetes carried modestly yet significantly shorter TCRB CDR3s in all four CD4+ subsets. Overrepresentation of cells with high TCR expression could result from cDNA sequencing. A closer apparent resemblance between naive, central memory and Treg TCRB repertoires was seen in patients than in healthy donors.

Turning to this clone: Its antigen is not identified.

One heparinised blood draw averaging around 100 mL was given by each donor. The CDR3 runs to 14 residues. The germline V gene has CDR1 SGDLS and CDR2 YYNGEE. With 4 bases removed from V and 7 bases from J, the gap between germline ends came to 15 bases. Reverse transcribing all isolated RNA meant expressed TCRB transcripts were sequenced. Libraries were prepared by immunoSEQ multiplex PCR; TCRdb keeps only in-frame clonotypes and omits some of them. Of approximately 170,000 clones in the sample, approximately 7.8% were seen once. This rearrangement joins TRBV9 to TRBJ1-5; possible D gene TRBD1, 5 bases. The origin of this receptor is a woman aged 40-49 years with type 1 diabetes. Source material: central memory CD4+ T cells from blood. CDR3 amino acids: CASSPLPGGQPQHF. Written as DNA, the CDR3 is TGTGCCAGCAGCCCCCTCCCGGGGGGACAGCCCCAGCATTTT.